Below are 25 T cell receptor beta chains sequenced from a single sample in a study of CD8 T cells in Susac syndrome. RNA amounts of roughly 0.45 to 1 ug underwent reverse transcription with random hexamers. In TCRdb, the immunoSEQ multiplex PCR reads were re-called with MiXCR into one record per CDR3 protein. The sample includes about 300,000 distinct CDR3 sequences, about 91% of them seen just once. Sequenced material: CD8+ T cells from PBMCs. Receptor source: a human donor with multiple sclerosis.

The chain joins TRBV5-4 to TRBJ2-1, with TRBD2 as a possible D gene (5 bases). This CDR3 has 15 residues. Germline V CDR1 and CDR2: SGHNT, YYREEE (reference sequence). V was pared by 4 bases and J by 2 bases, with 13 bases between. The CDR3 loop reads CASSILEAAYNEQFF. CDR3 nucleotide sequence: TGTGCCAGCAGCATATTGGAGGCTGCCTACAATGAGCAGTTCTTC.

This rearrangement joins TRBV18 to TRBJ2-3; the D is unclear. Germline CDR1 is KGHSH and CDR2 is LQKENI. The V end lost 0 bases, the J end lost 0 bases, and 16 bases lay between the germline ends. This CDR3 is built from 18 residues. CDR3 residues: CASSPPGLRSFSTDTQYF. CDR3 nucleotides: TGTGCCAGCTCACCACCGGGCCTGCGGAGCTTTAGCACAGATACGCAGTATTTT.

This chain connects TRBV30 to TRBJ2-2; tentative D call: TRBD2 (6 bases). The V end was cut by 8 bases, the J end by 6 bases, with 10 bases between. The CDR3 contains 11 residues. CDR1 and CDR2 from the germline V gene are GTSNPN and SVGIG (reference sequence). The CDR3 sequence: CAGGVAGELFF. The CDR3 DNA sequence: TGTGCCGGAGGGGTCGCCGGGGAGCTGTTTTTT.

The chain has TRBV27 and TRBJ2-7; TRBD2 matches 11 bases. CDR1 is MNHEY, CDR2 SMNVEV, per germline (reference sequence). Unmatched junction bases numbered 3, after V lost 4 bases and J lost 4 bases. The CDR3 covers 14 residues. The CDR3 nucleotides read TGTGCCAGCAGTTCGGGACTAGCGGAGTACGAGCAGTACTTC. Amino acid sequence: CASSSGLAEYEQYF.

The genes are TRBV13 and TRBJ2-1; D is perhaps TRBD2 (5 bases). The CDR3 is 16 amino acids. Trimming removed 3 bases from V and 3 bases from J, with 15 bases in between. Germline lookup yields CDR1 PRHDT and CDR2 FYEKMQ (reference sequence). The CDR3 sequence is CASSFGRAEGYNEQFF. CDR3 bases: TGTGCCAGCAGCTTCGGGCGGGCAGAGGGCTACAATGAGCAGTTCTTC.

The chain couples TRBV10-3 to TRBJ2-7; D perhaps matches TRBD1 (6 bases). The CDR3 consists of 13 residues. Between the trimmed V and J ends, which lost 5 bases and 6 bases, there was a span of 14 bases. CDR1 and CDR2 (germline): ENHRY, SYGVKD. CDR3 nucleotides: TGTGCCATCAGTACCGGACAGCCCCCCGAGCAGTACTTC. Translated: CAISTGQPPEQYF.

The J gene is TRBJ2-1, the V gene TRBV6-2 or TRBV6-3; TRBD1 matches at 7 bases. After removal of 4 bases from V and 9 bases from J, the junction contained 21 bases not matched to a gene. This CDR3 is 18 amino acids long. Germline V gene sequence: CDR1 MNHEY, CDR2 SVGEGT. CDR3 DNA: TGTGCCAGCAGTTCCCGACCTAAAGACAGGGTGGGGATAACTGAGCAGTTCTTC. Its translation is CASSSRPKDRVGITEQFF.

This clonotype was seen only a few times. The CDR3 sequence: CASSYRTGTMNTEAFF. DNA of the CDR3: TGTGCCAGCAGTTACCGGACGGGGACTATGAACACTGAAGCTTTCTTT. The chain joins TRBV27 to TRBJ1-1; D possibly corresponds to TRBD1 (5 bases). The CDR3 length is 16 residues. V was shortened by 4 bases and J by 0 bases, with 15 bases between the two germline ends. The germline gives CDR1 MNHEY, CDR2 SMNVEV (reference sequence).

The chain joins TRBV6-6 to TRBJ2-5, with a weak D call TRBD1 (6 bases). Per germline, CDR1 MNHNY and CDR2 SVGAGI (reference sequence). CDR3 size: 15 residues. Trimming cost V 5 bases and J 3 bases, with 16 bases left between them. The DNA for the CDR3 is TGTGCCAGCAGTACTATCCTGGACAGTGAAGAGACCCAGTACTTC. This codes for CASSTILDSEETQYF.

This chain uses TRBV24-1 with TRBJ2-3; no clear D gene. Germline V CDR1 and CDR2: KGHDR, SFDVKD. The CDR3 has 14 residues. V was pared by 2 bases and J by 4 bases, with 9 bases between. Here the CDR3 DNA reads TGTGCCACCAGTGATTGGTCCAGCCCAGATACGCAGTATTTT. It is translated as CATSDWSSPDTQYF.

This clonotype appeared once. The chain joins TRBV28 to TRBJ2-7, with D perhaps TRBD1 (7 bases). Germline assignment: CDR1 MDHEN and CDR2 SYDVKM. The CDR3 totals 17 residues. Trimming shortened V by 4 bases and J by 1 base, and 20 bases separated the two germline ends. For the CDR3, the DNA is TGTGCCAGCAGTTCCCTCCCAGGGGGGTTACGATCCTACGAGCAGTACTTC. Amino acids: CASSSLPGGLRSYEQYF.

The chain is built from TRBV6-2 or TRBV6-3 and TRBJ1-2; D not resolved. CDR3 length equals 14 residues. Trimming cost V 6 bases and J 4 bases, with 15 bases left between them. Germline V gene sequence: CDR1 MNHEY, CDR2 SVGEGT. Here the CDR3 reads CASSPGMTGYGYTF. CDR3 nucleotides: TGTGCCAGCAGCCCGGGCATGACGGGCTATGGCTACACCTTC.

This chain joins TRBV7-2 and TRBJ2-5; D unclear. The length of the CDR3 is 17 residues. Trimming pared 1 base from V and 6 bases from J, leaving 21 bases between. Germline V lookup: CDR1 SGHTA, CDR2 FQGNSA. Written as DNA, the CDR3 is TGTGCCAGCAGCTTAGTGTGGCGTGGGCTCCGCCCGAAGACCCAGTACTTC. Protein product: CASSLVWRGLRPKTQYF. Full variable domain (rest looked up from reference TRBV7-2 and TRBJ2-5): GAGVSQSPSNKVTEKGKDVELRCDPISGHTALYWYRQSLGQGLEFLIYFQGNSAPDKSGLPSDRFSAERTGGSVSTLTIQRTQQEDSAVYLCASSLVWRGLRPKTQYFGPGTRLLVL.

The chain uses TRBV29-1 and TRBJ2-3; 8 nucleotides agree with TRBD2. In germline, CDR1 is SQVTM, CDR2 ANQGSEA. CDR3 size: 13 residues. V shed 5 bases, J shed 2 bases, and the junction held 3 bases outside the gene matches. The CDR3: CSVTGGPTDTQYF. CDR3 DNA sequence: TGCAGCGTTACGGGAGGGCCCACAGATACGCAGTATTTT.

The chain employs TRBV6-2 or TRBV6-3 and TRBJ2-5; maybe TRBD2 (5 bases). The CDR3 contains 16 residues. Looked up from germline, CDR1 is MNHEY and CDR2 is SVGEGT. The V end was cut by 5 bases, the J end by 0 bases, with 16 bases between. CDR3 protein: CASSPGLTSYQETQYF. The CDR3 DNA reads TGTGCCAGCAGTCCCGGACTTACGTCGTACCAAGAGACCCAGTACTTC.

The chain couples TRBV6-5 to TRBJ1-2; TRBD1 is a possible D gene (5 bases). Trimming shortened V by 7 bases and J by 5 bases, and 11 bases separated the two germline ends. Germline CDR1 is MNHEY and CDR2 is SVGAGI. The CDR3 contains 12 residues. The DNA for the CDR3 is TGTGCCAGCACCGCAGACAGATATGGCTACACCTTC. Its translation: CASTADRYGYTF.

The rearrangement uses TRBV19 and TRBJ2-4; D unclear. The CDR3 extends over 17 amino acids. CDR1 and CDR2 from the germline V gene are LNHDA and SQIVND (reference sequence). V dropped 0 bases and J dropped 0 bases, with 12 bases sitting between them. The CDR3 is CASSIDNSALAKNIQYF. The DNA for the CDR3 is TGTGCCAGTAGTATAGATAATTCGGCTTTAGCCAAAAACATTCAGTACTTC.

This clonotype was picked up one time. This chain uses TRBV4-1 with TRBJ1-1; 7 nucleotides agree with TRBD1. With V trimmed by 3 bases and J by 4 bases, 8 bases remained unmatched. The germline V gene has CDR1 MGHRA and CDR2 YSYEKL. This CDR3 has 15 amino acids. The CDR3 reads CASSHLGTVGTEAFF. CDR3 DNA: TGCGCCAGCAGCCATCTCGGGACAGTGGGCACTGAAGCTTTCTTT.

The chain links TRBV20-1 to TRBJ2-7; 11 positions agree with TRBD2. The junction had 8 bases not matched to a gene; V was cut back by 0 bases and J by 4 bases. Germline V lookup: CDR1 DFQATT, CDR2 SNEGSKA (reference sequence). The CDR3 totals 16 residues. CDR3 DNA sequence: TGCAGTGCTAGAGATCCGAGACTAGCGGGGTTGTACGAGCAGTACTTC. Translating it yields CSARDPRLAGLYEQYF.

V is TRBV7-9 and J is TRBJ2-1; D ambiguous. CDR1 SEHNR and CDR2 FQNEAQ come from the germline V gene (reference sequence). This CDR3 is 14 amino acids long. The V end was cut by 4 bases, the J end by 7 bases, with 14 bases between. CDR3 protein: CASSSLPLRNEQFF. Written as DNA, the CDR3 is TGTGCCAGCAGCTCGCTCCCGCTCCGGAATGAGCAGTTCTTC.

The count of this clonotype is one. This chain uses TRBV2 with TRBJ1-3; D call uncertain. The V gene lost 3 bases and the J gene lost 2 bases, with 5 bases spanning the gap. The CDR3 is 13 amino acids. In germline, CDR1 is SNHLY, CDR2 FYNNEI. CDR3 sequence reads: CASSEFAGNTIYF. CDR3 sequence (DNA): TGTGCCAGCAGTGAGTTTGCTGGAAACACCATATATTTT. The full variable domain, completed using reference TRBV2 and TRBJ1-3, is EPEVTQTPSHQVTQMGQEVILRCVPISNHLYFYWYRQILGQKVEFLVSFYNNEISEKSEIFDDQFSVERPDGSNFTLKIRSTKLEDSAMYFCASSEFAGNTIYFGEGSWLTVV.

The chain uses TRBV7-8 and TRBJ2-7, with D unclear. The CDR3 runs 11 residues. Germline CDR1 reads SGHVS; CDR2 reads FQNEAQ. Deletions cut 4 bases from V and 12 bases from J, with 13 bases between. The CDR3 reads CASSSQGFWYF. DNA for the CDR3: TGTGCCAGCAGCTCGCAAGGGTTTTGGTACTTC.

This chain uses TRBV4-3 with TRBJ2-7, with a possible D match to TRBD1 (6 bases). The germline CDR1 and CDR2 sequences are LGHNA and YSLEER. The CDR3 sequence is 16 residues long. Trimming stripped 4 bases from V and 0 bases from J, with 16 bases between. The CDR3: CASSPLGDRSSYEQYF. For the CDR3, the DNA is TGCGCCAGCAGCCCCCTCGGAGACAGGAGCTCCTACGAGCAGTACTTC.

The rearrangement joins TRBV5-4 to TRBJ1-2; 7 positions agree with TRBD1. Germline CDR1 SGHNT, CDR2 YYREEE (reference sequence). J lost 2 bases, V lost 4 bases, and 5 bases had no gene match. This CDR3 comprises 14 residues. The CDR3 loop is CASSVGQENYGYTF. CDR3 coding DNA: TGTGCCAGCAGCGTCGGACAGGAGAACTATGGCTACACCTTC. Based on the CDR3 plus reference TRBV5-4 and TRBJ1-2, the full variable domain is ETGVTQSPTHLIKTRGQQVTLRCSSQSGHNTVSWYQQALGQGPQFIFQYYREEENGRGNFPPRFSGLQFPNYSSELNVNALELDDSALYLCASSVGQENYGYTFGSGTRLTVV.

This chain connects TRBV20-1 to TRBJ2-7; 10 nucleotides align to TRBD2. CDR1 and CDR2 from the germline V gene are DFQATT and SNEGSKA (reference sequence). This CDR3 comprises 14 residues. The J segment lost 2 bases and the V segment lost 2 bases, leaving 3 bases of the junction unmatched. In DNA, the CDR3 is TGCAGTGCTAGAAGCGGGAGGGGGGCCTACGAGCAGTACTTC. As protein: CSARSGRGAYEQYF.